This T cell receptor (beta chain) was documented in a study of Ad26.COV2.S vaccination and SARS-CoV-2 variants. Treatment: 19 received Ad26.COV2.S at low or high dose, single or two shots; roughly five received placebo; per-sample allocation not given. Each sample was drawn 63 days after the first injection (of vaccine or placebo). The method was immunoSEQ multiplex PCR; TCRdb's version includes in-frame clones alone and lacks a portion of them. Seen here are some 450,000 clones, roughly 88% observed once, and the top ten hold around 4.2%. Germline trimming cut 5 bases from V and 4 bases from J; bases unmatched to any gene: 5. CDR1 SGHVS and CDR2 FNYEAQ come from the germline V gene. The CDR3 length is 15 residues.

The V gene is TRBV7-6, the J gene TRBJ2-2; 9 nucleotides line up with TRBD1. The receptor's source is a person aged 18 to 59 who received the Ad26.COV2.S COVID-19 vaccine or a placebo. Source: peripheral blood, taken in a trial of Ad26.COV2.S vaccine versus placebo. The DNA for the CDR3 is TGTGCCAGCAGCCCAGGGACAGGGAGCACCGGGGAGCTGTTTTTT. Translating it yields CASSPGTGSTGELFF.